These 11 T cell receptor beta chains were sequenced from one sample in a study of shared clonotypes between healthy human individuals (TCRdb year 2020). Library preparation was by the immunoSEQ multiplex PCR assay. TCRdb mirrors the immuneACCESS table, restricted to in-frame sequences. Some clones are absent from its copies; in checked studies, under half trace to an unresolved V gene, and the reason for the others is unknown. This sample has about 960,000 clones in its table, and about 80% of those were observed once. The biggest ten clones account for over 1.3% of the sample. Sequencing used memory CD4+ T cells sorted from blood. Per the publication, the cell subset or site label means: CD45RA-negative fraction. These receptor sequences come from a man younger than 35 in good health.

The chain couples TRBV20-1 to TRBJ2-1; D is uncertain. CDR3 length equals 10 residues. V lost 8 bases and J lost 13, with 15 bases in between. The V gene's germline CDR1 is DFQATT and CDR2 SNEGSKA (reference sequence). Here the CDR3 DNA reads TGCAGTCTCAGGTCGGATTCTCAGTTCTTC. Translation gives CSLRSDSQFF.

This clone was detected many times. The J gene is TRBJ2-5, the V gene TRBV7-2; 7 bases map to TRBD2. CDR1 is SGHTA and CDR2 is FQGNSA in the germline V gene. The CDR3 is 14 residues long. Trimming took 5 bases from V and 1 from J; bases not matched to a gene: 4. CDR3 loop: CASSLGLVQETQYF. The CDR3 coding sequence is TGTGCCAGCAGCCTTGGACTAGTCCAAGAGACCCAGTACTTC.

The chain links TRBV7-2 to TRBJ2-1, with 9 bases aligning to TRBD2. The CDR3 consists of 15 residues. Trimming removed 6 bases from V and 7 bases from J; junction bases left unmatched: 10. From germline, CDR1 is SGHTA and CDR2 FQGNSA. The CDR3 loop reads CASRAVNSGSNEQFF. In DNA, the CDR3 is TGTGCCAGCAGGGCCGTTAATAGCGGGAGTAATGAGCAGTTCTTC. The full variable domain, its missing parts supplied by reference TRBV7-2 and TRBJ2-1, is GAGVSQSPSNKVTEKGKDVELRCDPISGHTALYWYRQSLGQGLEFLIYFQGNSAPDKSGLPSDRFSAERTGGSVSTLTIQRTQQEDSAVYLCASRAVNSGSNEQFFGPGTRLTVL.

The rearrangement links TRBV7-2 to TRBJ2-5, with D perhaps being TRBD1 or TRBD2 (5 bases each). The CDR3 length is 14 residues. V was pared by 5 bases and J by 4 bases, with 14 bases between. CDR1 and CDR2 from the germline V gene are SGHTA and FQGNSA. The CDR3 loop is CASSPGRRRETQYF. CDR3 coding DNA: TGTGCCAGCAGCCCGGGACGGAGGAGAGAGACCCAGTACTTC.

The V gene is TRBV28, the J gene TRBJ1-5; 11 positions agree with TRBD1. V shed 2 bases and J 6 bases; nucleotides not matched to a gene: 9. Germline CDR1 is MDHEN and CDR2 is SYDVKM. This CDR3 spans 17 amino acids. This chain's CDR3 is CASSLVIGQGAIQPQHF. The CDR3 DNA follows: TGTGCCAGCAGTTTAGTTATCGGACAGGGGGCTATTCAGCCCCAGCATTTT.

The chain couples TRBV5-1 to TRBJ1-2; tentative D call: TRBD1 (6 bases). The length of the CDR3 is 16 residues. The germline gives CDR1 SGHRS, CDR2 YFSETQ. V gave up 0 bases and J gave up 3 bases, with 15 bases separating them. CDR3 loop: CASSLGDRSWDYGYTF. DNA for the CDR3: TGCGCCAGCAGCTTGGGAGACAGGTCGTGGGACTATGGCTACACCTTC.

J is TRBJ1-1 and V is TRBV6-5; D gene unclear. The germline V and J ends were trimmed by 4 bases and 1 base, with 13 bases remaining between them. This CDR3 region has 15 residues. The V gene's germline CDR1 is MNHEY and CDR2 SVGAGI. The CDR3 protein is CASSFHGPANTEAFF. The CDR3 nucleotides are TGTGCCAGCAGTTTCCATGGACCCGCGAACACTGAAGCTTTCTTT.

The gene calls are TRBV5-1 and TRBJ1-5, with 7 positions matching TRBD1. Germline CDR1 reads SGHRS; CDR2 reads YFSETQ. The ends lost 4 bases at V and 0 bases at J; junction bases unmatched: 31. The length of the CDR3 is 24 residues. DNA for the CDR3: TGCGCCAGCAGCCGCGAAGCCGACCCATCAGGGGGGCAGGGGAGCCCCGATAGCAATCAGCCCCAGCATTTT. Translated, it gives CASSREADPSGGQGSPDSNQPQHF. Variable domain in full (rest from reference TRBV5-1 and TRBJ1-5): KAGVTQTPRYLIKTRGQQVTLSCSPISGHRSVSWYQQTPGQGLQFLFEYFSETQRNKGNFPGRFSGRQFSNSRSEMNVSTLELGDSALYLCASSREADPSGGQGSPDSNQPQHFGDGTRLSIL.

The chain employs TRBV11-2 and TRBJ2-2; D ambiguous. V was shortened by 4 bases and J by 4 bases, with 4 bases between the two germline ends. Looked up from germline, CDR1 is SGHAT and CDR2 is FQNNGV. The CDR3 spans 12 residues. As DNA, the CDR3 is TGTGCCAGCAGCTACGGCACCGGGGAGCTGTTTTTT. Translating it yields CASSYGTGELFF.

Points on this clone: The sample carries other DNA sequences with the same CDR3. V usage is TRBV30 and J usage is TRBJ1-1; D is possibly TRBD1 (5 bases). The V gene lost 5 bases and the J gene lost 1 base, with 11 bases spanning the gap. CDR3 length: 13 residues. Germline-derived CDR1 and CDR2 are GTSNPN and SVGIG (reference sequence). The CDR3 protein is CAWSRVPNTEAFF. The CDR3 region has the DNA TGTGCCTGGTCCAGGGTACCGAACACTGAAGCTTTCTTT.

The CDR3: CASSYSPSGSANEQFF. As DNA, the CDR3 is TGCGCCAGCAGCTATTCTCCTAGCGGGAGTGCGAATGAGCAGTTCTTC. The chain carries TRBV5-1 and TRBJ2-1; 10 nucleotides agree with TRBD2. CDR3 size: 16 residues. V was clipped by 3 bases and J by 7 bases; unmatched bases: 10. Germline CDR1 SGHRS, CDR2 YFSETQ.